These 17 T cell receptor beta chains were all obtained from the same sample, sequenced in a study of long-term antiretroviral therapy in people with HIV. It was version v3.0 of the immunoSEQ assay that was run at survey level. The protocol was immunoSEQ multiplex PCR, while the TCRdb copy is restricted to in-frame clones and leaves out a portion. The sample shows around 25,000 clones, about four fifths of them seen only once. The specimen was unsorted PBMCs, collected at the start of antiretroviral therapy, before treatment. These receptors were obtained from a young woman with HIV.

This clone was seen a few times. The J gene is TRBJ1-2, the V gene TRBV5-1; 10 nucleotides agree with TRBD1. Unmatched junction bases numbered 5, after V lost 3 bases and J lost 3 bases. This CDR3 is 15 amino acids long. Germline V gene sequence: CDR1 SGHRS, CDR2 YFSETQ. CDR3 bases: TGCGCCAGCAGCTCCTCCGGGACAGGGGACTATGGCTACACCTTC. Amino acids: CASSSSGTGDYGYTF.

This clone was recorded a few times. The chain's CDR3 is CASSQVRTSYNEQFF. CDR3 DNA sequence: TGCGCCAGCAGCCAAGTCAGGACTTCCTACAATGAGCAGTTCTTC. The chain links TRBV4-3 to TRBJ2-1; a weak D match, TRBD2 (5 bases). Germline values: CDR1 LGHNA, CDR2 YSLEER. CDR3 length: 15 amino acids. Trimming left V 1 base short and J 1 base short, with 8 bases between.

The gene calls are TRBV7-3 and TRBJ1-6, with 7 bases fitting TRBD1. V shed 7 bases and J 0 bases; nucleotides not matched to a gene: 15. Germline CDR1 SGHTA, CDR2 FQGTGA. CDR3 length: 19 amino acids. The CDR3 region has the DNA TGTGCCAGCACCCAAAAGCCGGGACAGATTGCCTCCTATAATTCACCCCTCCACTTT. Translation gives CASTQKPGQIASYNSPLHF. Together with reference TRBV7-3 and TRBJ1-6, the CDR3 gives the full variable domain: GAGVSQTPSNKVTEKGKYVELRCDPISGHTALYWYRQSLGQGPEFLIYFQGTGAADDSGLPNDRFFAVRPEGSVSTLKIQRTERGDSAVYLCASTQKPGQIASYNSPLHFGNGTRLTVT.

This sequence joins TRBV21-1 and TRBJ1-5; the D segment call TRBD1 is taken from the table without a DNA check. TRBV21-1 is listed as a pseudogene. The CDR3 extends over 16 amino acids. The CDR3 sequence is CASSKGGSHNGQPQHF. DNA of the CDR3: TGTGCCAGCAGCAAAGGGGGCAGTCACAATGGTCAGCCCCAGCATTTT.

The J gene is TRBJ1-1, the V gene TRBV18; no clear D. This CDR3 is built from 14 residues. Trimming removed 3 bases from V and 0 bases from J, with 8 bases in between. The germline V gene encodes CDR1 KGHSH and CDR2 LQKENI. CDR3 in DNA: TGTGCCAGCTCACCCCTTAACATGAACACTGAAGCTTTCTTT. This sequence encodes CASSPLNMNTEAFF.

The genes are TRBV14 and TRBJ2-7, with a weak D call TRBD2 (5 bases). Between the trimmed V and J ends, which lost 1 base and 0 bases, there was a span of 25 bases. The CDR3 covers 20 residues. Germline CDR1 is SGHDN and CDR2 is FVKESK. For the CDR3, the DNA is TGTGCCAGCAGCCAAGTATTCCCTGGGCGGGCTGTTCCAAGCTCCTACGAGCAGTACTTC. Translation gives CASSQVFPGRAVPSSYEQYF.

V gene TRBV28 combines with J gene TRBJ1-2; D call uncertain. V lost 2 bases and J lost 4, with 11 bases in between. There are 14 residues in the CDR3. Per the germline V gene, CDR1 is MDHEN and CDR2 is SYDVKM. CDR3 in DNA: TGTGCCAGCAGTTTAATGGACGGCCTCTATGGCTACACCTTC. Its protein product is CASSLMDGLYGYTF.

J is TRBJ2-2 and V is TRBV10-3; D is unresolved. V was cut by 0 bases and J by 2 bases, with 7 bases left in between. From germline, CDR1 is ENHRY and CDR2 SYGVKD. The CDR3 is 15 residues long. The CDR3 DNA sequence: TGTGCCATCAGTGAGTCGTACAGCAACACCGGGGAGCTGTTTTTT. Translating gives CAISESYSNTGELFF.

A few counts support this clone. V and J are TRBV2 and TRBJ1-3, with D possibly matching TRBD1 (5 bases). CDR3 size: 15 residues. Germline CDR1 reads SNHLY; CDR2 reads FYNNEI. V lost 5 bases and J lost 4, with 15 bases in between. CDR3 nucleotide sequence: TGTGCCAGCAGTCTAGCCAGGGCAGCAGGAAACACCATATATTTT. This codes for CASSLARAAGNTIYF.

This chain joins TRBV7-2 and TRBJ2-7; perhaps TRBD2 as D (6 bases). V was clipped by 9 bases and J by 6 bases, with 12 bases between them. The V gene's germline CDR1 is SGHTA and CDR2 FQGNSA. There are 11 residues in the CDR3. This CDR3 reads CARLRGGEQYF. Written as DNA, the CDR3 is TGTGCCAGACTAAGGGGAGGCGAGCAGTACTTC. The whole variable domain, filled in from reference TRBV7-2 and TRBJ2-7, reads GAGVSQSPSNKVTEKGKDVELRCDPISGHTALYWYRQSLGQGLEFLIYFQGNSAPDKSGLPSDRFSAERTGGSVSTLTIQRTQQEDSAVYLCARLRGGEQYFGPGTRLTVT.

V and J are TRBV2 and TRBJ2-3; unclear D gene. Trimming removed 4 bases at V and 5 bases at J, with 13 bases between. This CDR3 region has 14 residues. CDR1 SNHLY and CDR2 FYNNEI come from the germline V gene. CDR3 DNA sequence: TGTGCCAGCAGTGCCCAACCGTCGGGAGATACGCAGTATTTT. The encoded protein is CASSAQPSGDTQYF.

The V call is TRBV7-2, the J call TRBJ2-3, with D possibly TRBD2 on 5 matching bases. The CDR3 extends over 11 amino acids. The germline V and J ends were trimmed by 4 bases and 11 bases, with 10 bases remaining between them. CDR1 and CDR2 from the germline V gene are SGHTA and FQGNSA. As DNA, the CDR3 is TGTGCCAGCAGCTCGGACTTGCTGCAGTATTTT. Translation: CASSSDLLQYF.

The chain has TRBV6-5 and TRBJ1-2; D unclear. There are 16 residues in the CDR3. The V gene lost 0 bases and the J gene lost 3 bases, with 14 bases spanning the gap. The germline gives CDR1 MNHEY, CDR2 SVGAGI. The CDR3 DNA reads as TGTGCCAGCAGTTACTCAAGAAAGACGCAGCACTATGGCTACACCTTC. Translating it yields CASSYSRKTQHYGYTF.

This clone was detected once. The chain recombines TRBV5-1 with TRBJ2-6; D gene unclear. CDR1 SGHRS and CDR2 YFSETQ come from the germline V gene. The CDR3 sequence is 17 residues long. Trimming stripped 4 bases from V and 2 bases from J, with 16 bases between. The CDR3 protein is CASSLGELSAGANVLTF. The CDR3 DNA sequence: TGCGCCAGCAGCCTAGGAGAACTGTCCGCTGGGGCCAACGTCCTGACTTTC.

The chain couples TRBV30 to TRBJ1-1; the match to TRBD1 covers 7 bases. Germline CDR1 is GTSNPN and CDR2 is SVGIG (reference sequence). The CDR3 has 13 residues. With V trimmed by 8 bases and J by 6 bases, 12 bases remained unmatched. The CDR3 sequence is CATAPTGHAEAFF. CDR3 DNA: TGTGCCACCGCCCCGACAGGGCACGCTGAAGCTTTCTTT. The whole variable domain, filled in from reference TRBV30 and TRBJ1-1, reads SQTIHQWPATLVQPVGSPLSLECTVEGTSNPNLYWYRQAAGRGLQLLFYSVGIGQISSEVPQNLSASRPQDRQFILSSKKLLLSDSGFYLCATAPTGHAEAFFGQGTRLTVV.

The chain uses TRBV5-1 and TRBJ2-3; 10 bases match TRBD1. Germline loops: CDR1 SGHRS, CDR2 YFSETQ. The CDR3 is 14 residues long. V was clipped by 5 bases and J by 1 base; unmatched bases: 1. CDR3 sequence: CASSGTGGTDTQYF. CDR3 DNA sequence: TGCGCCAGCAGTGGGACAGGGGGCACAGATACGCAGTATTTT. Full variable domain (missing parts from reference TRBV5-1 and TRBJ2-3): KAGVTQTPRYLIKTRGQQVTLSCSPISGHRSVSWYQQTPGQGLQFLFEYFSETQRNKGNFPGRFSGRQFSNSRSEMNVSTLELGDSALYLCASSGTGGTDTQYFGPGTRLTVL.

This clone appeared once. The V call is TRBV2, the J call TRBJ1-5; D is possibly TRBD1 (5 bases). Trimming took 3 bases from V and 7 from J, leaving 13 bases between them. CDR3 length: 14 residues. The germline gives CDR1 SNHLY, CDR2 FYNNEI. The chain's CDR3 is CASSDKNRQQPQHF. The CDR3 DNA reads TGTGCCAGCAGTGACAAGAACAGGCAGCAGCCCCAGCATTTT.